This T cell receptor beta chain was found in a study of cytomegalovirus exposure and HLA in healthy donors. Findings of the study overall: Most observed TCR sequences were rare, whereas some public TCRs were detected in many donors. In a later analysis, a missense DCLRE1C variant was linked to TCR beta V- and J-gene trimming. Some TCR beta chains (about 180 of them) were listed as cytomegalovirus-associated.

About this clone itself: Its antigen is not known.

Unrecorded immune exposure was likely among donors, who were nominally healthy when sampled. The CDR3 totals 15 residues. Trimming removed 0 bases from V and 4 bases from J, with 13 bases in between. Per the germline V gene, CDR1 is SGHDN and CDR2 is FVKESK. The study ran its PCR with 60 Vbeta and 13 Jbeta primers. Here immunoSEQ multiplex PCR was the method, and the copy in TCRdb shows in-frame clones only, minus some. This table has about 200,000 clones, more than 65% appearing once. The sequenced material came from PBMCs. The chain is built from TRBV14 and TRBJ2-7; D is uncertain. The clonotype comes from a man between 18 and 29 years old in good health and CMV-seronegative. The CDR3 DNA reads as TGTGCCAGCAGCCAAGATCCGAACGCACTTTACGAGCAGTACTTC. It yields the protein CASSQDPNALYEQYF.